What follows are 25 T cell receptor beta chains derived from one specimen sequenced in a study of response to subunit inactivated influenza vaccine (dated by TCRdb to 2016 to 2018). Library preparation used RT-PCR. Data came from an Illumina HiSeq 2500. TCRdb applied fastp at Q25 and MiXCR to the public reads, then kept only in-frame beta chains. Identical CDR3 proteins give one entry, which carries the most common genes and DNA. The sample table records about 540,000 distinct CDR3 sequences; under 30% of these occur just once. 2.5% to 3% of the sample rests with the top ten. Separately, the same data were catalogued under a study of T cells expressing NK-cell markers. As that second paper reports: 5'RACE template switching, by which a universal primer site and unique molecular identifiers were added, was used to make TCR beta cDNA libraries.

This material consisted of CD4+ T cells sorted from PBMCs, taken roughly 12 days after vaccination. The receptors shown here come from a man aged 50 or older who received an inactivated influenza vaccine. Donor details come from another sample of the same person, matched by shared clones.

The chain carries TRBV5-1 and TRBJ2-7; D possibly uses TRBD1 or TRBD2 (5 bases each). This CDR3 spans 15 amino acids. CDR1 and CDR2 from the germline V gene are SGHRS and YFSETQ. Between the trimmed V and J ends, which lost 0 bases and 3 bases, there was a span of 13 bases. The CDR3 sequence: CASSLDQRGSYEQYF. Written as DNA, the CDR3 is TGCGCCAGCAGCTTGGATCAGAGGGGCAGCTACGAGCAGTACTTC. Using reference TRBV5-1 and TRBJ2-7 for the parts outside the CDR3, the full variable domain is KAGVTQTPRYLIKTRGQQVTLSCSPISGHRSVSWYQQTPGQGLQFLFEYFSETQRNKGNFPGRFSGRQFSNSRSEMNVSTLELGDSALYLCASSLDQRGSYEQYFGPGTRLTVT.

There are many counts of this clonotype. This chain joins TRBV5-1 and TRBJ2-7; D is unclear. V shed 0 bases and J shed 2 bases, with 6 bases lying between them. The CDR3 runs to 13 residues. Germline V gives CDR1 SGHRS, CDR2 YFSETQ. DNA of the CDR3: TGCGCCAGCAGCTTGGAACAGACCTACGAGCAGTACTTC. Amino acids: CASSLEQTYEQYF.

This clonotype came up a few times. This rearrangement joins TRBV5-1 to TRBJ2-2; weak D call: TRBD1 (6 bases). The CDR3 has 15 amino acids. Looked up from germline, CDR1 is SGHRS and CDR2 is YFSETQ. Trimming shortened V by 2 bases and J by 4 bases, and 12 bases separated the two germline ends. CDR3 in DNA: TGCGCCAGCAGCTTATGGCAGGGGAGCACCGGGGAGCTGTTTTTT. Residues: CASSLWQGSTGELFF.

This clonotype was seen just once. The V call is TRBV9, the J call TRBJ2-3; TRBD1 matches at 9 bases. Germline assignment: CDR1 SGDLS and CDR2 YYNGEE. J lost 7 bases, V lost 0 bases, and 6 bases had no gene match. The CDR3 spans 15 residues. The chain's CDR3 is CASSVGTGEGHTQYF. The DNA of the CDR3 is TGTGCCAGCAGCGTAGGGACAGGGGAGGGACATACGCAGTATTTT.

This chain uses TRBV4-2 with TRBJ2-2; 7 bases map to TRBD2. The V gene's germline CDR1 is LGHNA and CDR2 YNFKEQ. CDR3 length: 15 residues. Trimming removed 4 bases from V and 7 bases from J; junction bases left unmatched: 9. The DNA for the CDR3 is TGTGCCAGCAGCCTATCGGGCGGGAGATTCGGGGAGCTGTTTTTT. Translated, it gives CASSLSGGRFGELFF.

This clonotype occurred a few times. This chain joins TRBV9 and TRBJ2-5, with D possibly TRBD1 on 5 matching bases. The CDR3 consists of 15 residues. V lost 2 bases and J 4 bases, leaving 15 bases between the germline ends. Germline values: CDR1 SGDLS, CDR2 YYNGEE. DNA for the CDR3: TGTGCCAGCAGCGTTTCGCCAGGGCCTGGAGAGACCCAGTACTTC. It yields the protein CASSVSPGPGETQYF. Full variable domain (missing parts from reference TRBV9 and TRBJ2-5): DSGVTQTPKHLITATGQRVTLRCSPRSGDLSVYWYQQSLDQGLQFLIQYYNGEERAKGNILERFSAQQFPDLHSELNLSSLELGDSALYFCASSVSPGPGETQYFGPGTRLLVL.

This clonotype was picked up a small number of times. The CDR3 is CATSTGRVNEKLFF. CDR3 DNA: TGTGCCACCTCGACAGGGCGAGTAAATGAAAAACTGTTTTTT. This chain links TRBV5-6 with TRBJ1-4; 7 nucleotides line up with TRBD1. CDR3 length equals 14 residues. The germline gives CDR1 SGHDT, CDR2 YYEEEE. V was clipped by 9 bases and J by 5 bases; unmatched bases: 10. Based on the CDR3 plus reference TRBV5-6 and TRBJ1-4, the full variable domain is DAGVTQSPTHLIKTRGQQVTLRCSPKSGHDTVSWYQQALGQGPQFIFQYYEEEERQRGNFPDRFSGHQFPNYSSELNVNALLLGDSALYLCATSTGRVNEKLFFGSGTQLSVL.

This clonotype has a handful of counts. V usage is TRBV24-1 and J usage is TRBJ2-7; 10 nucleotides agree with TRBD2. Germline CDR1 and CDR2: KGHDR and SFDVKD. V shed 12 bases and J 5 bases; nucleotides not matched to a gene: 24. The CDR3 sequence is 18 residues long. The CDR3 DNA sequence: TGTGCCCCGATCTGGGCAGGGGGCAGCCTAGCGGGAGACCACGAGCAGTACTTC. Protein sequence: CAPIWAGGSLAGDHEQYF.

The chain is built from TRBV27 and TRBJ1-1; TRBD1 is a possible D gene (6 bases). Germline values: CDR1 MNHEY, CDR2 SMNVEV (reference sequence). V was pared by 2 bases and J by 9 bases, with 22 bases between. The CDR3 runs 16 residues. This CDR3 is CASSLRGIGGAGQAFF. The CDR3 DNA reads TGTGCCAGCAGTTTAAGGGGTATTGGGGGCGCCGGTCAAGCTTTCTTT.

This clonotype has just a few counts. The chain couples TRBV4-2 to TRBJ2-5; maybe TRBD2 (5 bases). This CDR3 contains 13 residues. The V and J ends lost 3 bases and 0 bases respectively, with 5 bases between them. The germline CDR1 and CDR2 sequences are LGHNA and YNFKEQ. This CDR3 is CASSQRDQETQYF. For the CDR3, the DNA is TGTGCCAGCAGCCAGCGGGACCAAGAGACCCAGTACTTC.

This clonotype was detected only a few times. The chain employs TRBV7-2 and TRBJ2-1, with 10 bases aligning to TRBD1. Germline CDR1 is SGHTA and CDR2 is FQGNSA. V lost 3 bases and J lost 5; bases outside the gene matches: 4. This CDR3 has 15 amino acids. As DNA, the CDR3 is TGTGCCAGCAGCTTCGACAGGGGGCGTAACAATGAGCAGTTCTTC. It is translated as CASSFDRGRNNEQFF. Combining the CDR3 with reference TRBV7-2 and TRBJ2-1 gives the whole variable domain GAGVSQSPSNKVTEKGKDVELRCDPISGHTALYWYRQSLGQGLEFLIYFQGNSAPDKSGLPSDRFSAERTGGSVSTLTIQRTQQEDSAVYLCASSFDRGRNNEQFFGPGTRLTVL.

The CDR3 region has the DNA TGCAGTGCTAGAGACGGGACTAGCGCTCTAATCACAGATACGCAGTATTTT. This encodes CSARDGTSALITDTQYF. This sequence joins TRBV20-1 and TRBJ2-3; 10 bases line up with TRBD2. V was pared by 0 bases and J by 2 bases, with 8 bases of the junction left unmatched. Germline V gives CDR1 DFQATT, CDR2 SNEGSKA (reference sequence). The CDR3 is made up of 17 amino acids.

The chain employs TRBV4-2 and TRBJ2-3; 7 positions agree with TRBD2. The CDR3 length is 18 residues. V lost 0 bases, J lost 2 bases, and 11 bases stayed unmatched. Germline loops: CDR1 LGHNA, CDR2 YNFKEQ. This chain's CDR3 is CASSQDGAGVKTTDTQYF. The CDR3 DNA follows: TGTGCCAGCAGCCAAGATGGGGCGGGGGTGAAAACCACAGATACGCAGTATTTT.

CDR3: CSARMAGNQPQHF. The DNA for the CDR3 is TGCAGTGCTAGAATGGCAGGGAATCAGCCCCAGCATTTT. V is TRBV20-1 and J is TRBJ1-5; the D gene is possibly TRBD1 (5 bases). The CDR3 contains 13 residues. Trimming shortened V by 2 bases and J by 4 bases, and 9 bases separated the two germline ends. Looked up from germline, CDR1 is DFQATT and CDR2 is SNEGSKA (reference sequence).

The rearrangement uses TRBV20-1 and TRBJ2-3, with D tentatively TRBD2 (5 bases). V lost 3 bases and J 2 bases, leaving 9 bases between the germline ends. CDR3 size: 13 residues. CDR1 and CDR2 (germline): DFQATT, SNEGSKA (reference sequence). CDR3 nucleotide sequence: TGCAGTGCTAGTCCCGGGAACACAGATACGCAGTATTTT. It codes for CSASPGNTDTQYF.

This clonotype was seen a few times. CDR3 sequence: CSARDALAGNHNEQFF. DNA of the CDR3: TGCAGTGCTAGAGATGCCCTAGCGGGAAACCACAATGAGCAGTTCTTC. This sequence joins TRBV20-1 and TRBJ2-1; 9 nucleotides match TRBD2. CDR3 length: 16 amino acids. Germline loops: CDR1 DFQATT, CDR2 SNEGSKA (reference sequence). The ends lost 0 bases at V and 5 bases at J; junction bases unmatched: 8.

V and J are TRBV29-1 and TRBJ2-3; TRBD1 aligns across 8 bases. Germline CDR1 reads SQVTM; CDR2 reads ANQGSEA. After removal of 5 bases from V and 4 bases from J, the junction contained 8 bases not matched to a gene. CDR3 length: 14 residues. CDR3 residues: CSVSQGARADTQYF. For the CDR3, the DNA is TGCAGCGTTTCCCAGGGGGCGCGGGCAGATACGCAGTATTTT.

There are a few counts of this clonotype. The chain couples TRBV7-6 to TRBJ2-3; D might be TRBD1 (5 bases). Germline V gene lookup returns CDR1 SGHVS and CDR2 FNYEAQ. The CDR3 sequence is 16 residues long. Trimming removed 5 bases from V and 3 bases from J, with 18 bases in between. CDR3 residues: CASSHSGYSGTDTQYF. The CDR3 nucleotides read TGTGCCAGCAGCCACTCAGGGTATAGTGGTACAGATACGCAGTATTTT. The variable domain in full, completed from reference TRBV7-6 and TRBJ2-3, reads GAGVSQSPRYKVTKRGQDVALRCDPISGHVSLYWYRQALGQGPEFLTYFNYEAQQDKSGLPNDRFSAERPEGSISTLTIQRTEQRDSAMYRCASSHSGYSGTDTQYFGPGTRLTVL.

The genes are TRBV5-6 and TRBJ1-5; D perhaps matches TRBD1 (5 bases). Germline V gene data show CDR1 as SGHDT and CDR2 as YYEEEE. Between the trimmed V and J ends, which lost 0 bases and 7 bases, there was a span of 17 bases. CDR3 length equals 16 residues. The CDR3 protein is CASSLAGRVLSQPQHF. The CDR3 DNA reads as TGTGCCAGCAGCTTGGCGGGCAGGGTACTGTCCCAGCCCCAGCATTTT.

The V and J genes are TRBV28 and TRBJ2-3, with 12 bases aligning to TRBD2. The CDR3 is 16 amino acids. Trimming at V came to 7 bases and at J to 7 bases, leaving 12 bases not matched to a gene. Per the germline V gene, CDR1 is MDHEN and CDR2 is SYDVKM. In DNA, the CDR3 is TGTGCCAGCACCCCCGGGGCTAGCGGGGGGGCTAATACGCAGTATTTT. This translates into CASTPGASGGANTQYF.

The CDR3 loop is CASSLEPGRNTEAFF. The CDR3 DNA reads as TGTGCCAGCAGCTTAGAGCCGGGCAGGAACACTGAAGCTTTCTTT. The V gene is TRBV11-1, the J gene TRBJ1-1; D uncertain. CDR3 length: 15 residues. CDR1 and CDR2 from the germline V gene are SGHAT and FQDESV (reference sequence). Between the trimmed V and J ends, which lost 1 base and 1 base, there was a span of 10 bases.

This clonotype was counted at least ten times. V gene TRBV11-2 combines with J gene TRBJ1-2; possible D gene TRBD1, 5 bases. The CDR3 has 12 amino acids. The germline gives CDR1 SGHAT, CDR2 FQNNGV. Trimming removed 5 bases from V and 4 bases from J, with 8 bases in between. Here the CDR3 DNA reads TGTGCCAGCAGCCCCGGGGGCTATGGCTACACCTTC. Protein sequence: CASSPGGYGYTF.

V and J are TRBV14 and TRBJ1-2; 9 positions match TRBD1. The V segment lost 4 bases and the J segment 8 bases; nucleotides outside the gene matches: 5. Germline CDR1 and CDR2: SGHDN and FVKESK. The CDR3 totals 13 residues. The DNA of the CDR3 is TGTGCCAGCAGCCGACAGGGGGAGGGCGGCTACACCTTC. Amino acid sequence: CASSRQGEGGYTF. Drawing the rest from reference TRBV14 and TRBJ1-2, the complete variable domain is EAGVTQFPSHSVIEKGQTVTLRCDPISGHDNLYWYRRVMGKEIKFLLHFVKESKQDESGMPNNRFLAERTGGTYSTLKVQPAELEDSGVYFCASSRQGEGGYTFGSGTRLTVV.

This clonotype was seen ten or more times. The genes are TRBV7-2 and TRBJ2-1; D gene ambiguous. V was cut by 5 bases and J by 10 bases, with 9 bases left in between. The CDR3 loop spans 11 amino acids. CDR1 and CDR2 from the germline V gene are SGHTA and FQGNSA. CDR3 in amino acids: CASSPFGEQFF. The CDR3 region has the DNA TGTGCCAGCAGCCCGTTTGGGGAGCAGTTCTTC.

This clonotype has just a few counts. The chain joins TRBV5-1 to TRBJ2-2, with a tentative D call TRBD1 (6 bases). This CDR3 has 16 residues. V dropped 0 bases and J dropped 1 base, with 10 bases sitting between them. Germline values: CDR1 SGHRS, CDR2 YFSETQ. CDR3: CASSLGNRVNTGELFF. DNA for the CDR3: TGCGCCAGCAGCTTGGGAAACAGGGTGAACACCGGGGAGCTGTTTTTT. Together with reference TRBV5-1 and TRBJ2-2, the CDR3 gives the full variable domain: KAGVTQTPRYLIKTRGQQVTLSCSPISGHRSVSWYQQTPGQGLQFLFEYFSETQRNKGNFPGRFSGRQFSNSRSEMNVSTLELGDSALYLCASSLGNRVNTGELFFGEGSRLTVL.